Listed below are T cell receptor beta chains from one sample, sequenced in a study. TCRdb re-called the reads through MiXCR, storing one row per CDR3 protein. The sample lists about 1,800 distinct CDR3 sequences, 28% occurring once. The sample was CD8+ T cells (not recorded whether cultured). Receptor source: a female donor. Each CDR3 is given with its conserved first and last residue. Fields, in order: V gene, D gene, J gene, CDR3 protein. The D gene is left open where the match is weak.

>TRBV10-3|-|TRBJ1-1
CAISEGGGVTEAFF
>TRBV30|-|TRBJ2-1
CAWSEQGPGNEQFF
>TRBV6-1|-|TRBJ2-1
CASSRTLTGPDNEQFF
>TRBV13|-|TRBJ2-3
CANKGGSSGTDTQYF
>TRBV10-3|-|TRBJ2-7
CAITEGGAHNYEQYF
>TRBV19|TRBD2|TRBJ2-1
CASSIGSPSGRANEQFF
>TRBV30|-|TRBJ2-2
CAWTDNTGELFF
>TRBV30|TRBD2|TRBJ2-1
CAWSLLAGAYNEQFF
>TRBV6-2/TRBV6-3|-|TRBJ1-2
CASSYGLNYGYTF
>TRBV29-1|-|TRBJ2-3
CSVDPPEGSDTQYF
>TRBV12-3/TRBV12-4|TRBD1|TRBJ2-3
CASSPGTASTDTQYF
>TRBV5-5|-|TRBJ2-7
CARSLVRGIEQYF
>TRBV21-1|-|TRBJ1-2
CASGNEGGGRGGYAF
>TRBV25-1|-|TRBJ2-1
CASGGGSEQFF
>TRBV5-4|-|TRBJ2-1
CASSFDGSYNEQFF
>TRBV13|TRBD2|TRBJ2-3
CASKGGSSGADTQYF
>TRBV9|-|TRBJ2-1
CASSEDKGHWNGQFF
>TRBV28|TRBD1|TRBJ2-1
CASSTGTGVGNEQFF
>TRBV5-6|TRBD2|TRBJ2-1
CASTFLTSGYNEQFF
>TRBV4-1|-|TRBJ1-1
CASSPGAGEAFF
>TRBV5-1|TRBD1|TRBJ2-7
CASSLEGRGYYEQYF
>TRBV3-1|-|TRBJ2-2
CASSQAGKTGGLFF
>TRBV3-1|-|TRBJ1-1
CASGQGPGGWTEAFF
>TRBV5-6|-|TRBJ2-1
CASSLYSSSHNEQFF
>TRBV4-3|-|TRBJ2-5
CASSQVRSKETQYF
>TRBV29-1|-|TRBJ2-7
CSVATGLDYEQYF
>TRBV5-1|-|TRBJ2-7
CASSLGRVDEQYF
>TRBV2|-|TRBJ2-7
CASRASYEQYF
>TRBV7-9|-|TRBJ2-3
CASTPIQDTTWTDTQYF
>TRBV3-1|-|TRBJ1-2
CASSQVSAELYGYTF
>TRBV7-6|-|TRBJ1-6
CASSLSGNSPPHF
>TRBV6-2/TRBV6-3|TRBD2|TRBJ2-1
CASSYAAGDNEQFF
>TRBV5-8|TRBD1|TRBJ2-7
CASSLDTGTGLEEQHF
>TRBV4-1|TRBD2|TRBJ2-1
CASSLAGGNNEQFF
>TRBV19|TRBD2|TRBJ2-1
CASRAGGSTYNEQFF
>TRBV12-3/TRBV12-4|TRBD2|TRBJ2-1
CASSSWTSRRTSSANEQLF
>TRBV19|-|TRBJ2-7
CASSIQGSSYEQYF
>TRBV9|TRBD2|TRBJ2-1
CAGSVEVGRDEQFF
>TRBV14|TRBD1|TRBJ1-2
CASSRGQAPGYTF
>TRBV30|TRBD1|TRBJ2-2
CAWSWGQGVRELFF
>TRBV7-6|-|TRBJ1-5
CASSEGAGNQPQHF
>TRBV24-1|-|TRBJ2-1
CATTRGEWSNEQFF
>TRBV6-5|-|TRBJ2-7
CASSYGLADHEQYF
>TRBV19|-|TRBJ2-5
CASSPPDPQETQYF